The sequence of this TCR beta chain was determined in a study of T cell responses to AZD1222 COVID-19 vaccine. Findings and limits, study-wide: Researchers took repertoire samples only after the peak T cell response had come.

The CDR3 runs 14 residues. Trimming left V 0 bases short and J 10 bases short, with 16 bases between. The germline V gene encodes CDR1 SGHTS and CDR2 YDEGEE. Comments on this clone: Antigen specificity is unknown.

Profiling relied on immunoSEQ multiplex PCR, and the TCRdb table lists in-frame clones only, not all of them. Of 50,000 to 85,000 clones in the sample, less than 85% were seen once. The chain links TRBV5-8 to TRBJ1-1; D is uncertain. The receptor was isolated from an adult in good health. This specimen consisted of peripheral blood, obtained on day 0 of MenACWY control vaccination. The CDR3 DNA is TGTGCCAGCAGCTTGGGACTGACCCCGATGCCAGCTTTCTTT. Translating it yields CASSLGLTPMPAFF.